Included here is one T cell receptor (beta chain) sequence, with context. This entry comes from a study of CD8 T cells in Susac syndrome. V was trimmed by 5 bases and J by 1 base, leaving 9 bases between them. This CDR3 contains 15 residues. The V gene's germline CDR1 is LGHDT and CDR2 YNNKEL (reference sequence). RNA was extracted with the RNeasy kit, and a quantity of roughly 0.5 to 1 ug was reverse transcribed using random hexamers. TCRdb independently ran MiXCR on the immunoSEQ multiplex PCR reads; one entry per CDR3 protein. The table lists 110,000 to 150,000 distinct CDR3 sequences, about 94% of them singletons, with over 0.075% in the top ten.

V gene TRBV3-1 combines with J gene TRBJ2-6; D is unresolved. This receptor was identified in a human donor with Susac syndrome. The sequenced sample was CD4+ T cells from PBMCs. Written as DNA, the CDR3 is TGTGCCAGCAGCACAGTACATTCTGGGGCCAACGTCCTGACTTTC. Residues: CASSTVHSGANVLTF.